The rows below give T cell receptor beta chains drawn from one sample of a study of CD8+ T cells in alopecia areata. This table comes from immunoSEQ multiplex PCR, and its TCRdb copy is limited to in-frame clones, with some not included. The sample contains about 220,000 clones, under 60% of which appear only once. The sample in question was CD4+ T cells sorted from blood, obtained at week 4, from a patient treated with tofacitinib. These receptor sequences come from a human donor with alopecia areata. Both conserved end residues are part of each CDR3. Fields, in order: V gene, D gene, clone size, J gene, CDR3 protein, CDR3 DNA. A D gene is named only where the DNA matches it firmly. Some rows have no size entry. The others give once, few or many, or a class for an expanded clone.

TRBV2	-	-	TRBJ1-1	CASSELWASNTEAFF	TGTGCCAGCAGTGAACTGTGGGCAAGTAACACTGAAGCTTTCTTT
TRBV4-1	-	few	TRBJ1-1	CASSREGVSNTEAFF	TGCGCCAGCAGCCGAGAAGGGGTCTCGAACACTGAAGCTTTCTTT
TRBV6-5	-	-	TRBJ1-5	CASQGTGNQPQHF	TGTGCCAGTCAGGGGACTGGCAATCAGCCCCAGCATTTT
TRBV7-2	-	few	TRBJ1-2	CASKLGSAYGYTF	TGTGCCAGCAAGCTGGGGTCGGCCTATGGCTACACCTTC
TRBV9	-	-	TRBJ2-3	CASGEQGDTDTQYF	TGTGCCAGCGGTGAACAGGGCGACACAGATACGCAGTATTTT
TRBV19	TRBD2	-	TRBJ2-3	CASSPATSGATDTQYF	TGTGCCAGTAGTCCGGCGACTAGCGGGGCGACAGATACGCAGTATTTT
TRBV27	TRBD1	once	TRBJ1-2	CASSPGQGNNYGYTF	TGTGCCAGCAGTCCGGGACAGGGGAACAACTATGGCTACACCTTC
TRBV10-1	TRBD1	-	TRBJ1-1	CASSKQGDTEAFF	TGCGCCAGCAGTAAACAGGGGGACACTGAAGCTTTCTTT
TRBV28	TRBD1	few	TRBJ1-5	CASSPHQGQRNQPQHF	TGTGCCAGCAGTCCTCACCAGGGACAGCGCAATCAGCCCCAGCATTTT
TRBV29-1	-	-	TRBJ2-3	CSVEVGAGWVDTQYF	TGCAGCGTTGAAGTTGGGGCAGGATGGGTAGATACGCAGTATTTT
TRBV29-1	-	-	TRBJ2-1	CSVFPPDSFSYNEQFF	TGCAGCGTTTTTCCCCCTGACAGCTTCTCCTACAATGAGCAGTTCTTC
TRBV18	-	-	TRBJ2-1	CASSQDLEGNEQFF	TGTGCCAGCTCACAGGACCTCGAGGGTAATGAGCAGTTCTTC
TRBV9	-	-	TRBJ2-6	CASSVDIGGGANVLTF	TGTGCCAGCAGCGTCGATATAGGTGGCGGGGCCAACGTCCTGACTTTC
TRBV7-2	-	-	TRBJ2-5	CASSSRRGETQYF	TGTGCCAGCAGCTCCCGGAGGGGGGAGACCCAGTACTTC
TRBV10-3	TRBD2	few	TRBJ2-1	CAISTLRTSGGTYNEQFF	TGTGCCATCAGTACCTTACGGACTAGCGGGGGGACCTACAATGAGCAGTTCTTC
TRBV6-5	TRBD2	-	TRBJ2-2	CASSSPSGGIVELFF	TGTGCCAGCAGTTCTCCTAGCGGGGGAATCGTGGAGCTGTTTTTT
TRBV7-2	TRBD2	-	TRBJ2-7	CASSLVRGGVDEQYF	TGTGCCAGCAGCTTAGTACGGGGGGGCGTGGACGAGCAGTACTTC
TRBV29-1	TRBD1	-	TRBJ2-3	CSVVGQGPDTQYF	TGCAGCGTTGTAGGACAGGGCCCAGATACGCAGTATTTT
TRBV6-5	-	-	TRBJ1-2	CASSSKLRCVF	TGTGCCAGCAGTTCTAAACTCCGATGTGTGTTC
TRBV30	-	once	TRBJ1-1	CAWGRGAEAFF	TGTGCCTGGGGCAGAGGAGCTGAAGCTTTCTTT
TRBV2	TRBD2	-	TRBJ2-1	CASGTSGGEITQQFF	TGTGCCAGCGGGACTAGCGGGGGGGAGATTACACAGCAGTTCTTC
TRBV5-1	-	-	TRBJ2-3	CASSLDPSTDTQYF	TGCGCCAGCAGCTTGGACCCGAGCACAGATACGCAGTATTTT
TRBV5-6	-	-	TRBJ1-1	CASSLGPEAFF	TGTGCCAGCAGCTTGGGGCCTGAAGCTTTCTTT
TRBV10-3	-	-	TRBJ1-6	CAISTYKGNDNSPLHF	TGTGCCATCAGTACCTACAAGGGCAATGACAATTCACCCCTCCACTTT
TRBV30	-	few	TRBJ2-7	CAWSSRPGPEQYF	TGTGCCTGGAGCTCAAGACCGGGACCTGAGCAGTACTTC
TRBV21-1	-	-	TRBJ2-6	CASSTSPGANVLTF	TGTGCCAGCAGCACCTCCCCTGGGGCCAACGTCCTGACTTTC
TRBV4-3	TRBD1	-	TRBJ1-1	CASSHASPGTGGLTEAFF	TGCGCCAGCAGCCATGCCTCCCCCGGGACAGGGGGATTGACTGAAGCTTTCTTT
TRBV6-1	-	few	TRBJ2-3	CASSARTSTDTQYF	TGTGCCAGCAGTGCGAGGACTAGCACAGATACGCAGTATTTT
TRBV4-1	-	-	TRBJ1-2	CASSLQLGFSGYTF	TGCGCCAGCAGCCTGCAACTTGGATTTAGTGGCTACACCTTC
TRBV7-2	-	-	TRBJ1-2	CASSERGKYGYTF	TGTGCCAGCAGCGAGAGGGGGAAGTATGGCTACACCTTC
TRBV7-2	-	-	TRBJ2-3	CASSDYTDTQYF	TGTGCCAGCAGCGATTACACAGATACGCAGTATTTT
TRBV29-1	TRBD1	few	TRBJ1-1	CSVEGQGSTEAFF	TGCAGCGTTGAGGGACAGGGATCCACTGAAGCTTTCTTT
TRBV29-1	-	-	TRBJ2-3	CSVRTTGERDTQYF	TGCAGCGTGAGGACCACGGGGGAAAGAGATACGCAGTATTTT
TRBV30	-	-	TRBJ2-3	CAWSELAEYTQYF	TGTGCCTGGAGTGAGTTGGCAGAGTATACGCAGTATTTT
TRBV6-1	-	-	TRBJ1-5	CASSDGGKNQPQHF	TGTGCCAGCAGTGACGGGGGGAAGAATCAGCCCCAGCATTTT
TRBV19	-	-	TRBJ2-1	CASSVRGNEQFF	TGTGCCAGTAGTGTAAGGGGTAATGAGCAGTTCTTC
TRBV14	-	-	TRBJ2-3	CASSRRYTDTQYF	TGTGCCAGCAGCCGAAGGTACACAGATACGCAGTATTTT
TRBV11-2	-	few	TRBJ2-2	CASNLGRRRAGELFF	TGTGCCAGCAACTTAGGGCGTCGGCGGGCCGGGGAGCTGTTTTTT
TRBV29-1	-	-	TRBJ1-2	CSVGEGTYGYTF	TGCAGCGTGGGGGAGGGGACCTATGGCTACACCTTC
TRBV9	TRBD1	few	TRBJ1-2	CASSAATGDYGYTF	TGTGCCAGCAGCGCCGCTACAGGGGATTATGGCTACACCTTC
TRBV11-2	-	-	TRBJ1-4	CASSSTGATNEKLFF	TGTGCCAGCAGCTCCACTGGAGCAACTAATGAAAAACTGTTTTTT
TRBV5-6	-	-	TRBJ1-1	CASSSGLLNTEAFF	TGTGCCAGCAGCTCGGGACTGCTGAACACTGAAGCTTTCTTT
TRBV19	-	few	TRBJ1-1	CASSITENTEAFF	TGTGCCAGTAGTATCACAGAGAACACTGAAGCTTTCTTT
TRBV9	-	-	TRBJ1-6	CASSTLNSPLHF	TGTGCCAGCAGTACCCTAAATTCACCCCTCCACTTT
TRBV29-1	TRBD1	-	TRBJ2-1	CSVDRGQNNEQFF	TGCAGCGTCGATAGGGGACAGAACAATGAGCAGTTCTTC
TRBV7-8	-	-	TRBJ2-5	CASSPRRTQETQYF	TGTGCCAGCAGCCCCCGCAGGACCCAAGAGACCCAGTACTTC
TRBV29-1	-	few	TRBJ2-1	CSVGLRLGYNEQFF	TGCAGCGTTGGCTTGAGGTTAGGGTACAATGAGCAGTTCTTC
TRBV5-4	-	-	TRBJ2-3	CASSLGTLSTDTQYF	TGTGCCAGCAGCCTCGGGACATTGAGCACAGATACGCAGTATTTT
TRBV7-2	-	-	TRBJ2-3	CASSSLTAYTDTQYF	TGTGCCAGCAGCTCCCTGACAGCCTACACAGATACGCAGTATTTT
TRBV2	-	-	TRBJ2-7	CASSDRGDEQYF	TGTGCCAGCAGTGACAGGGGGGACGAGCAGTACTTC
TRBV29-1	TRBD1	-	TRBJ1-2	CSGWDRGSYGYTF	TGCAGCGGCTGGGACAGGGGGAGCTATGGCTACACCTTC
TRBV2	-	-	TRBJ1-5	CASSDRSGRNQPQHF	TGTGCCAGCAGTGATCGCTCGGGTCGGAATCAGCCCCAGCATTTT
TRBV27	-	few	TRBJ1-2	CASSPQGQLGYTF	TGTGCCAGCAGTCCCCAAGGACAGTTAGGCTACACCTTC
TRBV29-1	TRBD1	-	TRBJ1-1	CSAATGGGTEAFF	TGCAGCGCAGCGACAGGGGGCGGCACTGAAGCTTTCTTT